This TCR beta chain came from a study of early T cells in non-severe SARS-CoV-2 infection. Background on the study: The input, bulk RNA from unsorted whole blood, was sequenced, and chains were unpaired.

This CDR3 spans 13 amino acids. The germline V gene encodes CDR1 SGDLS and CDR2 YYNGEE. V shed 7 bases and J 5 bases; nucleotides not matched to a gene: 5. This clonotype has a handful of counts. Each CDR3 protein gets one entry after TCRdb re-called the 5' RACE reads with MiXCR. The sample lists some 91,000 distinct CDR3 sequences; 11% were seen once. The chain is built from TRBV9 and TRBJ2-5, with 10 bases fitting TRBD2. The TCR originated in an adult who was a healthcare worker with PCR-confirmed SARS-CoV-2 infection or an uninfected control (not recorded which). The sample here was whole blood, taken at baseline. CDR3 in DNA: TGTGCCAGCGGGACTAGCGTCCGTGAGACCCAGTACTTC. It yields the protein CASGTSVRETQYF.